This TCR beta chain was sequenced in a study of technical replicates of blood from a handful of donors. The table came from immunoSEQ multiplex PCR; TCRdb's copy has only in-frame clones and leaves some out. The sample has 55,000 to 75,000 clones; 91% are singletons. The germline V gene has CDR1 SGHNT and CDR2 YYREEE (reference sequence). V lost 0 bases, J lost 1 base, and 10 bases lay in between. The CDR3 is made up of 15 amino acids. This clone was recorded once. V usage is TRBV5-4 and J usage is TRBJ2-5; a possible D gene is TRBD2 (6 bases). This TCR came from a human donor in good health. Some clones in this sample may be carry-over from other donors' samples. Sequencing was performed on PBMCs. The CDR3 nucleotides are TGTGCCAGCAGCTTGGTGGGAGGAGGCCAAGAGACCCAGTACTTC. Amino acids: CASSLVGGGQETQYF.